This T cell receptor (beta chain) was captured by sequencing in a study of T-cell memory formation after mild COVID-19. TCRdb re-called the 5' RACE reads with MiXCR, one entry per CDR3 protein. The repertoire holds approximately 150,000 distinct CDR3 sequences, with around 15% as singletons. The CDR3 consists of 13 residues. V shed 6 bases and J shed 0 bases, with 11 bases lying between them. Germline CDR1 DFQATT, CDR2 SNEGSKA (reference sequence). This clonotype appeared a few times. Sequencing was performed on PBMCs or a T cell subset sorted from them (not recorded which). The V gene is TRBV20-1, the J gene TRBJ1-1; tentative D call: TRBD1 (6 bases). This sequence originates from an adult woman who had mild COVID-19 (a few samples of this study predate the infection). Cell type and time point are not known. Here the CDR3 reads CSAMDRLNTEAFF. The CDR3 DNA is TGCAGTGCCATGGACAGATTGAACACTGAAGCTTTCTTT.